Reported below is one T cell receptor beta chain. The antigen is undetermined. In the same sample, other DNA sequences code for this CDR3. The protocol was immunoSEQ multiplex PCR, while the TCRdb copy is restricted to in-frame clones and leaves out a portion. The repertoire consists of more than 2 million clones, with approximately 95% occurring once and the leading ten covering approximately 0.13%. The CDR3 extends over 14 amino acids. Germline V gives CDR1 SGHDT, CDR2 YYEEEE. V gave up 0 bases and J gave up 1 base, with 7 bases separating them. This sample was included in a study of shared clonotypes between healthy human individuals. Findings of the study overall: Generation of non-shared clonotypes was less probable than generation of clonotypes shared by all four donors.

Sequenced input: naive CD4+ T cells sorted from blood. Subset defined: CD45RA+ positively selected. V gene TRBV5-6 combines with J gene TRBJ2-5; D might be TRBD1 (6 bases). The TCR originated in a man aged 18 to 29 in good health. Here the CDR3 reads CASSLGTVQETQYF. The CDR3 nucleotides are TGTGCCAGCAGCTTGGGGACAGTCCAAGAGACCCAGTACTTC.